The text below deals with one T cell receptor beta chain. Its antigen is unidentified. Generated by immunoSEQ multiplex PCR, the TCRdb table keeps only in-frame clones and is missing some. The top ten hold more than 2.5% of the sample, which has over 100,000 clones, around 86% seen once. This specimen belongs to a study of T cell responses to AZD1222 COVID-19 vaccine. Study-wide results and limits: Across spike, vaccine-associated CD4 TCRs were found, dominant at 160-218 and 743-854. Unmutated variant regions reportedly attract nearly half of all spike-specific TCRs. Baseline antibody screening turned up just six or seven seropositive AZD1222 recipients.

The CDR3 sequence is 13 residues long. V gave up 0 bases and J gave up 9 bases, with 6 bases separating them. Germline V gives CDR1 LGHNA, CDR2 YSLEER. V is TRBV4-3 and J is TRBJ1-6; D remains ambiguous. The input for sequencing was peripheral blood, taken 28 days after the second dose of the MenACWY control vaccine. This clonotype was obtained from an adult who received the MenACWY meningococcal vaccine as a control. CDR3 sequence (DNA): TGCGCCAGCAGCCAAGAGGTGATTTCACCCCTCCACTTT. Translation gives CASSQEVISPLHF.